The clone carrying this T cell receptor (beta chain) was seen a single time. Original analysis: It was from reference gene primer amplification that nucleated cell counts were estimated. Using immunoSEQ multiplex PCR, the repertoire was profiled, and TCRdb retains in-frame clones only, with some absent. The V and J calls and the clone size are those of that table, but D and trimming were determined from the DNA. The table has roughly 86,000 clones, 70% to 85% seen once. This sample was taken from a study of blood T cell repertoires in COVID-19. About the study: Whether acute or convalescent, the COVID-19 samples came from the United States, Italy and Spain. Nucleic acid was either cDNA or gDNA, and it came from T cells, B-cell-depleted T cells, or PBMCs.

Trimming removed 4 bases from V and 4 bases from J, with 10 bases in between. The germline V gene has CDR1 SGHTA and CDR2 FQGNSA. CDR3 length equals 13 residues. Sequencing was performed on peripheral blood. The sequence derives from a woman older than 75 with COVID-19, enrolled during active disease. V gene TRBV7-2 combines with J gene TRBJ1-2; weak D call: TRBD1 (5 bases). The CDR3 DNA follows: TGTGCCAGCAGCTCCGACAGACCCTATGGCTACACCTTC. This gives the protein CASSSDRPYGYTF.